What follows are 15 T cell receptor beta chains derived from one specimen sequenced in a study of T-cell reconstitution after alpha-beta-depleted transplantation in children. Unique molecular identifiers were incorporated during preparation of the TCRbeta library. TCRdb used MiXCR to reprocess the PCR reads, holding one entry per CDR3 protein. Here the sample spans hundreds of thousands of distinct CDR3 sequences, approximately 12% being singletons. This specimen consisted of PBMCs, mostly from graft donor cells, obtained 360 days after TCRalphabeta/CD19-depleted stem cell transplant. These receptors all come from a male patient younger than 18 who had a stem cell transplant for acute myeloid leukemia, so the T cells may come from the graft donor.

The chain uses TRBV28 and TRBJ2-7; 7 positions match TRBD2. Germline V gene lookup returns CDR1 MDHEN and CDR2 SYDVKM. Trimming took 6 bases from V and 0 from J; bases not matched to a gene: 5. The CDR3 spans 14 residues. The CDR3 DNA sequence: TGTGCCAGCAGCGTAGCGGGTTACTCCTACGAGCAGTACTTC. Translating gives CASSVAGYSYEQYF.

Only a few counts were recorded for this clonotype. The chain couples TRBV4-3 to TRBJ2-1, with D possibly being TRBD1 or TRBD2 (6 bases each). The germline V gene has CDR1 LGHNA and CDR2 YSLEER. Trimming stripped 0 bases from V and 2 bases from J, with 11 bases between. The CDR3 length is 16 residues. DNA for the CDR3: TGCGCCAGCAGCCAAGACCCGGGGGCGACCTACAATGAGCAGTTCTTC. As protein: CASSQDPGATYNEQFF.

This clonotype came up many times. CDR3 DNA sequence: TGTGCCAGCAGCCCGGGGGAGGGAGAAAAACGGAATGAGCAGTTCTTC. This codes for CASSPGEGEKRNEQFF. V and J are TRBV7-3 and TRBJ2-1; 7 nucleotides match TRBD2. In germline, CDR1 is SGHTA, CDR2 FQGTGA. V shed 5 bases, J shed 7 bases, and the junction held 14 bases outside the gene matches. CDR3 length equals 16 residues.

This clonotype was counted between two and nine times. V gene TRBV5-1 combines with J gene TRBJ2-4; TRBD2 matches at 7 bases. The CDR3 sequence is 19 residues long. The junction had 14 bases not matched to a gene; V was cut back by 1 base and J by 1 base. CDR1 and CDR2 (germline): SGHRS, YFSETQ. CDR3 in DNA: TGCGCCAGCAGCTTGAATTCGGCGGGAGAGAGGAAGGCCAAAAACATTCAGTACTTC. Translation gives CASSLNSAGERKAKNIQYF.

This clonotype was seen a single time. The J gene is TRBJ1-2, the V gene TRBV7-2; D is ambiguous. CDR1 and CDR2 from the germline V gene are SGHTA and FQGNSA. The CDR3 is 13 amino acids. V was pared by 6 bases and J by 4 bases, with 12 bases between. In nucleotides, the CDR3 is TGTGCCAGCAGTTGGACCACGACCTATGGCTACACCTTC. This sequence encodes CASSWTTTYGYTF. Full variable domain (missing parts from reference TRBV7-2 and TRBJ1-2): GAGVSQSPSNKVTEKGKDVELRCDPISGHTALYWYRQSLGQGLEFLIYFQGNSAPDKSGLPSDRFSAERTGGSVSTLTIQRTQQEDSAVYLCASSWTTTYGYTFGSGTRLTVV.

This clonotype was seen ten or more times. The chain combines TRBV12-3 or TRBV12-4 with TRBJ2-5; 8 bases agree with TRBD1. V lost 4 bases and J lost 5; bases outside the gene matches: 6. This CDR3 has 14 residues. CDR3 coding DNA: TGTGCCAGCAGTTCCAGGGGGCTCGGGGAGACCCAGTACTTC. Protein sequence: CASSSRGLGETQYF.

This clonotype came up many times. J is TRBJ2-7 and V is TRBV12-3 or TRBV12-4; either TRBD1 or TRBD2 may supply D (5 bases each). Trimming removed 5 bases at V and 4 bases at J, with 15 bases between. CDR3 length: 14 amino acids. The CDR3 DNA sequence: TGTGCCAGCAGTGGACCGGGACGGAGATACGAGCAGTACTTC. It is translated as CASSGPGRRYEQYF.

This clonotype was picked up a small number of times. The V gene is TRBV9, the J gene TRBJ2-2; 11 bases line up with TRBD1. V lost 0 bases and J lost 3; bases outside the gene matches: 1. The CDR3 covers 16 residues. Germline CDR1 reads SGDLS; CDR2 reads YYNGEE. CDR3 protein: CASSVGTGGYTGELFF. As DNA, the CDR3 is TGTGCCAGCAGCGTAGGGACAGGGGGCTACACCGGGGAGCTGTTTTTT.

This clonotype was observed a few times. The CDR3 region is CASSFELTSGNLRQETQYF. In DNA form, the CDR3 reads TGTGCCAGCAGTTTCGAATTGACTAGCGGGAACCTACGGCAAGAGACCCAGTACTTC. V and J are TRBV28 and TRBJ2-5; 11 nucleotides match TRBD2. The CDR3 loop spans 19 amino acids. In germline, CDR1 is MDHEN, CDR2 SYDVKM. V was clipped by 3 bases and J by 2 bases; unmatched bases: 14. The full variable domain, in which reference TRBV28 and TRBJ2-5 provide the parts outside the CDR3, is DVKVTQSSRYLVKRTGEKVFLECVQDMDHENMFWYRQDPGLGLRLIYFSYDVKMKEKGDIPEGYSVSREKKERFSLILESASTNQTSMYLCASSFELTSGNLRQETQYFGPGTRLLVL.

This clonotype was found many times. The chain uses TRBV27 and TRBJ2-1, with TRBD2 matching 11 bases. Germline CDR1 is MNHEY and CDR2 is SMNVEV (reference sequence). The CDR3 covers 18 residues. V shed 5 bases and J 4 bases; nucleotides not matched to a gene: 13. The CDR3 sequence is CASSRGSSGRPGYNEQFF. DNA for the CDR3: TGTGCCAGCAGTAGGGGTTCTAGCGGGAGGCCAGGTTACAATGAGCAGTTCTTC.

The V gene is TRBV29-1, the J gene TRBJ1-4; D perhaps matches TRBD1 (5 bases). The CDR3 is 13 amino acids. From germline, CDR1 is SQVTM and CDR2 ANQGSEA. V shed 7 bases and J shed 8 bases, with 17 bases lying between them. CDR3 amino acids: CSGEDMRGEKLFF. The CDR3 DNA reads as TGCAGCGGGGAGGACATGCGAGGGGAAAAACTGTTTTTT.

This clonotype turned up a few times. The chain is built from TRBV7-8 and TRBJ1-4, with D unclear. Germline-derived CDR1 and CDR2 are SGHVS and FQNEAQ. V was trimmed by 0 bases and J by 12 bases, leaving 14 bases between them. CDR3 size: 14 residues. The CDR3 DNA sequence: TGTGCCAGCAGCTTAGCGCACAGCAGACGGGAACTGTTTTTT. As protein: CASSLAHSRRELFF.

The chain links TRBV7-6 to TRBJ2-5; D is possibly TRBD2 (6 bases). The CDR3 has 18 amino acids. With 4 bases removed from V and 3 bases from J, the gap between germline ends came to 24 bases. Germline V gene data show CDR1 as SGHVS and CDR2 as FNYEAQ. The CDR3 sequence: CASSSRPPGVSFKETQYF. The CDR3 nucleotides read TGTGCCAGCAGCTCACGACCCCCGGGAGTCAGTTTTAAAGAGACCCAGTACTTC.

The chain couples TRBV12-3 or TRBV12-4 to TRBJ2-7, with 15 bases lining up with TRBD2. The V segment lost 4 bases and the J segment 0 bases; nucleotides outside the gene matches: 1. This CDR3 region has 16 residues. CDR3 amino acids: CASSWTSGRVSYEQYF. The CDR3, as DNA: TGTGCCAGCAGTTGGACTAGCGGGAGGGTCTCCTACGAGCAGTACTTC.

This clonotype turned up a few times. The CDR3 DNA follows: TGTGCCAGCAGCCAACAGGGGAGCACTGAAGCTTTCTTT. This gives the protein CASSQQGSTEAFF. V is TRBV7-3 and J is TRBJ1-1; TRBD1 aligns across 7 bases. The length of the CDR3 is 13 residues. With 5 bases clipped from V and 4 bases from J, the junction kept 4 bases outside the gene matches. The germline V gene has CDR1 SGHTA and CDR2 FQGTGA.